The clone carrying this T cell receptor beta chain was detected ten times or more. Its antigen is unknown. V dropped 3 bases and J dropped 4; count of bases not matched to a gene: 12. The germline V gene has CDR1 KGHSH and CDR2 LQKENI. The CDR3 is 18 amino acids. These data originate in a study of T cell responses to AZD1222 COVID-19 vaccine. About the research overall: Whether given at about 4 or about 12 weeks, second doses were pooled.

Study results and caveats: Baseline antibody screening turned up just six seropositive AZD1222 recipients. Possibly, clonal diversity was underestimated; donors were largely white British and included more females. Unmutated variant regions reportedly attract nearly half of all spike-specific TCRs.

Libraries were prepared by immunoSEQ multiplex PCR; TCRdb keeps only in-frame clonotypes and omits some of them. The sample holds around 150,000 clones; roughly 94% are singletons and the top ten take around 1.3%. The clonotype was recovered from an adult in good health. The material sequenced was peripheral blood, taken on day 0 of AZD1222 vaccination. The chain carries TRBV18 and TRBJ1-6, with 7 nucleotides matching TRBD1. The CDR3 reads CASSPVETGDQYNSPLHF. The CDR3 DNA sequence: TGTGCCAGCTCACCGGTAGAAACAGGGGATCAGTATAATTCACCCCTCCACTTT.